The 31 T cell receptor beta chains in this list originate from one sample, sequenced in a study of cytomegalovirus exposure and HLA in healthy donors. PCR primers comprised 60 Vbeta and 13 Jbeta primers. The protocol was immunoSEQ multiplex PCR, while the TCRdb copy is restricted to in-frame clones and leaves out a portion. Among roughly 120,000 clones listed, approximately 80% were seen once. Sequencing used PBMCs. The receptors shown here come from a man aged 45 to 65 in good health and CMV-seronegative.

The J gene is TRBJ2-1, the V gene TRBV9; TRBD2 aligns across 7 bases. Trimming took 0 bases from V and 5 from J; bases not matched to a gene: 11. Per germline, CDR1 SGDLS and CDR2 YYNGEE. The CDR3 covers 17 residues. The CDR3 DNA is TGTGCCAGCAGCGTAGGGGGTCGGCGGGGGTTTCACAATGAGCAGTTCTTC. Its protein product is CASSVGGRRGFHNEQFF.

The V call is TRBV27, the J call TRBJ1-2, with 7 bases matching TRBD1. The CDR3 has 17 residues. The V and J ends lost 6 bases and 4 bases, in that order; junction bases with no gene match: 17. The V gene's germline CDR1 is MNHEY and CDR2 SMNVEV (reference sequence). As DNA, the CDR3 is TGTGCCAGCAGCCGAATGACAGGGAGAGAGCTGATCTATGGCTACACCTTC. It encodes CASSRMTGRELIYGYTF.

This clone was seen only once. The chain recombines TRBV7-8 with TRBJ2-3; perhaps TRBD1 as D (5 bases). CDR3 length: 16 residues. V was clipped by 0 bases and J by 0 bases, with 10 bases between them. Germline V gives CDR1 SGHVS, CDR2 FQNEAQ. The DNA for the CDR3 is TGTGCCAGCAGCTTAGCCGACAGATCTAGCACAGATACGCAGTATTTT. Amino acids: CASSLADRSSTDTQYF.

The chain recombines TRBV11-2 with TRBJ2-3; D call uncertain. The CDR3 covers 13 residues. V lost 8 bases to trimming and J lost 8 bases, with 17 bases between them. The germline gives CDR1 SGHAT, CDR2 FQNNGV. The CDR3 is CASCAPGRGTQYF. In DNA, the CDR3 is TGTGCCAGCTGCGCGCCCGGTCGCGGTACGCAGTATTTT. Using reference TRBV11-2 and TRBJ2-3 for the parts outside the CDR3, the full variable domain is EAGVAQSPRYKIIEKRQSVAFWCNPISGHATLYWYQQILGQGPKLLIQFQNNGVVDDSQLPKDRFSAERLKGVDSTLKIQPAKLEDSAVYLCASCAPGRGTQYFGPGTRLTVL.

CDR3 coding DNA: TGTGCCAGCTCACCGGACTCGGGTCTCAACGAGCAGTACTTC. It translates to CASSPDSGLNEQYF. The chain carries TRBV18 and TRBJ2-7; D perhaps matches TRBD2 (5 bases). Germline-derived CDR1 and CDR2 are KGHSH and LQKENI. V was cut by 3 bases and J by 5 bases, with 14 bases left in between. The CDR3 is made up of 14 amino acids.

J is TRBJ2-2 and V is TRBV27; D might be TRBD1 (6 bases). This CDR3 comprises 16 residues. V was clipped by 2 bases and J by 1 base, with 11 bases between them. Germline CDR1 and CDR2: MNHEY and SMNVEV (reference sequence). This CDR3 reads CASSLGQLWNTGELFF. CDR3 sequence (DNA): TGTGCCAGCAGTTTAGGACAGCTTTGGAACACCGGGGAGCTGTTTTTT.

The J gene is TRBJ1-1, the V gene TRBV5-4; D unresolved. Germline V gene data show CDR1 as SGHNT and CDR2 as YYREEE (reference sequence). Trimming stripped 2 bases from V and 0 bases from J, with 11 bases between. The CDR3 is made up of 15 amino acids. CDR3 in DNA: TGTGCCAGCAGCTTAAGAACGGGGATGAACACTGAAGCTTTCTTT. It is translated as CASSLRTGMNTEAFF. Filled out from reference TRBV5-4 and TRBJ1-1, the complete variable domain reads ETGVTQSPTHLIKTRGQQVTLRCSSQSGHNTVSWYQQALGQGPQFIFQYYREEENGRGNFPPRFSGLQFPNYSSELNVNALELDDSALYLCASSLRTGMNTEAFFGQGTRLTVV.

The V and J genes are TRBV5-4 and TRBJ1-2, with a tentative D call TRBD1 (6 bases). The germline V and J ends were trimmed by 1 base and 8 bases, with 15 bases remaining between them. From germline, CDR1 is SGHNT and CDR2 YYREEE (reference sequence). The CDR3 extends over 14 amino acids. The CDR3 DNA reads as TGTGCCAGCAGCTTGAAATCAGGGGTCGAAGGCTACACCTTC. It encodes CASSLKSGVEGYTF. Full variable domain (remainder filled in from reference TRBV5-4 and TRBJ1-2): ETGVTQSPTHLIKTRGQQVTLRCSSQSGHNTVSWYQQALGQGPQFIFQYYREEENGRGNFPPRFSGLQFPNYSSELNVNALELDDSALYLCASSLKSGVEGYTFGSGTRLTVV.

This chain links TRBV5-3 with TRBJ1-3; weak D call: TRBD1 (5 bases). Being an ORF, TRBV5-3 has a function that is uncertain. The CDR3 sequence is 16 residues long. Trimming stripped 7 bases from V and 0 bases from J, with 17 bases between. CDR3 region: CARDHGGGYSGNTIYF. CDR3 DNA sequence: TGTGCCAGAGACCATGGGGGGGGTTACTCTGGAAACACCATATATTTT.

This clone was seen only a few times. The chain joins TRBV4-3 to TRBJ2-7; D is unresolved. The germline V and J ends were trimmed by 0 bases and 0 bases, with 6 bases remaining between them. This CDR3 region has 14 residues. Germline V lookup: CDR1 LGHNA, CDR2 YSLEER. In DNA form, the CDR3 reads TGCGCCAGCAGCCAAGACGCGAGCTCCTACGAGCAGTACTTC. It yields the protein CASSQDASSYEQYF.

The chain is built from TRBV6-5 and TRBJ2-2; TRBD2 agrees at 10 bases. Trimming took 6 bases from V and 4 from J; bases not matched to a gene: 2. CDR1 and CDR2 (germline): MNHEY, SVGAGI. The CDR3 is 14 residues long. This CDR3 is CASRGLAFTGELFF. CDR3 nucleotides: TGTGCCAGCAGGGGACTAGCGTTCACCGGGGAGCTGTTTTTT.

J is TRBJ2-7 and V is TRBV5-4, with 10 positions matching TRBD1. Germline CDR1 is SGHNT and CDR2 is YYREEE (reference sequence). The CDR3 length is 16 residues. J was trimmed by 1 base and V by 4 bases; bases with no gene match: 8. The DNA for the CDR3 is TGTGCCAGCAGCCCGAAAGGGACAGGGGTTTCCTACGAGCAGTACTTC. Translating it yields CASSPKGTGVSYEQYF.

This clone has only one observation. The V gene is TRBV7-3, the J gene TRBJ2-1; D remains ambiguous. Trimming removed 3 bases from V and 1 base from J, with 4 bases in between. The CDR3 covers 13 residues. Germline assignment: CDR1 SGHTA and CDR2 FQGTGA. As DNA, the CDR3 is TGTGCCAGCAGCTTCAATTCCTACAATGAGCAGTTCTTC. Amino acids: CASSFNSYNEQFF. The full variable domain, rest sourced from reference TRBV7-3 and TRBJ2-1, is GAGVSQTPSNKVTEKGKYVELRCDPISGHTALYWYRQSLGQGPEFLIYFQGTGAADDSGLPNDRFFAVRPEGSVSTLKIQRTERGDSAVYLCASSFNSYNEQFFGPGTRLTVL.

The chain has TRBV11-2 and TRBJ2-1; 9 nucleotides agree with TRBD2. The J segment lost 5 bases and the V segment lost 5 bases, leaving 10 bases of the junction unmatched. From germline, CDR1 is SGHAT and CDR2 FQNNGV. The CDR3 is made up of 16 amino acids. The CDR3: CASSPEAGGVNNEQFF. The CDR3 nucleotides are TGTGCCAGCAGCCCAGAAGCGGGGGGAGTTAACAATGAGCAGTTCTTC.

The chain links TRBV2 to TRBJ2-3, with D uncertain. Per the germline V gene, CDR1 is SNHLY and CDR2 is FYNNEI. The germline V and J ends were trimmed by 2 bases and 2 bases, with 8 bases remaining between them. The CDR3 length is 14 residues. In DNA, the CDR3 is TGTGCCAGCAGTGAATTGGGCCCCACAGATACGCAGTATTTT. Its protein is CASSELGPTDTQYF.

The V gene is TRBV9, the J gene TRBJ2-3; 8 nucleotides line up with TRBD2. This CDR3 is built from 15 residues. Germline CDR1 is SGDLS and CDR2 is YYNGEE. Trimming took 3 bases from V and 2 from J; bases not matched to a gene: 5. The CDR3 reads CASSALAGITDTQYF. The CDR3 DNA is TGTGCCAGCAGCGCTTTAGCGGGGATCACAGATACGCAGTATTTT.

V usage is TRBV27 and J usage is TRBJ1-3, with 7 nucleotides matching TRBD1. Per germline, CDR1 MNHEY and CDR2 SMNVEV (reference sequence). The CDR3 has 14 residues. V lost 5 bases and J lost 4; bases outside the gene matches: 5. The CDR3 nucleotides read TGTGCCAGCAGTAGGGAAGGGGGCGGAAACACCATATATTTT. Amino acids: CASSREGGGNTIYF.

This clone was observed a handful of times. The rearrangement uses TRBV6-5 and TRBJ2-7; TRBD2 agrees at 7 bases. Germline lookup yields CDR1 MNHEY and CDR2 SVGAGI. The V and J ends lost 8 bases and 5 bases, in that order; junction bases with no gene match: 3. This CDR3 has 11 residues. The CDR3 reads CASGRVDEQYF. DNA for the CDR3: TGTGCCAGCGGGAGGGTAGACGAGCAGTACTTC.

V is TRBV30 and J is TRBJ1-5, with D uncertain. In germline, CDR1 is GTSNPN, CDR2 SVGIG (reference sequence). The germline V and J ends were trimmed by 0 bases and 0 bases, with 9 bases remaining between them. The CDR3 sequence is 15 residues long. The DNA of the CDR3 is TGTGCCTGGAGTGTTGGTCCTAATAGCAATCAGCCCCAGCATTTT. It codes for CAWSVGPNSNQPQHF.

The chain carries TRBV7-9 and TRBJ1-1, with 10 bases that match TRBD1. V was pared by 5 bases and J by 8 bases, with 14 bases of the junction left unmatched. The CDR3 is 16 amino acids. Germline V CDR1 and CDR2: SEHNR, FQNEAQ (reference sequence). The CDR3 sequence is CASSVKVGQGQWEAFF. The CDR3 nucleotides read TGTGCCAGCAGCGTAAAAGTGGGACAGGGGCAATGGGAAGCTTTCTTT.

CDR3 sequence reads: CAKKSQGGAEAFF. The CDR3 nucleotides are TGTGCCAAGAAATCTCAGGGTGGCGCTGAAGCTTTCTTT. The rearrangement joins TRBV11-2 to TRBJ1-1, with a possible D match to TRBD1 (5 bases). The CDR3 runs 13 residues. V lost 10 bases and J lost 6, with 18 bases in between. Germline CDR1 reads SGHAT; CDR2 reads FQNNGV.

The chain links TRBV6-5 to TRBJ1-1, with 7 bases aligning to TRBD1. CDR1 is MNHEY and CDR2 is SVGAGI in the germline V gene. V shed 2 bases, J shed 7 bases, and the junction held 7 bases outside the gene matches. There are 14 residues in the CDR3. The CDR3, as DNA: TGTGCCAGCAGTTACGACAGGGAGTTGGTTGAAGCTTTCTTT. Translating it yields CASSYDRELVEAFF.

CDR3 loop: CASTRGLAGVHEQYF. DNA of the CDR3: TGTGCCAGCACCCGGGGACTAGCGGGAGTTCACGAGCAGTACTTC. The gene calls are TRBV6-5 and TRBJ2-7; TRBD2 matches at 14 bases. The CDR3 is made up of 15 amino acids. Losses at the gene ends were 7 bases for V and 5 bases for J; bases not matched to a gene: 7. CDR1 is MNHEY, CDR2 SVGAGI, per germline.

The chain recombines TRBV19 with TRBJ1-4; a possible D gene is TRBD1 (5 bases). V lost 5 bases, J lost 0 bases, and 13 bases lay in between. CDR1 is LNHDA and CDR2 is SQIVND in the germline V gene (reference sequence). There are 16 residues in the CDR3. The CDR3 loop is CASSASSTATNEKLFF. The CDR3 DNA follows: TGTGCCAGTAGTGCCTCTTCGACAGCAACTAATGAAAAACTGTTTTTT.

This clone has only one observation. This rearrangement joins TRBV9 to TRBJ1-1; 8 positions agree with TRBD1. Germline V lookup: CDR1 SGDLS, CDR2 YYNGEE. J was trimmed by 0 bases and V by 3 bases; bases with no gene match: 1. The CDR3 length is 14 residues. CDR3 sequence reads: CASSGQGLNTEAFF. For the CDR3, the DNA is TGTGCCAGCAGCGGACAGGGGCTGAACACTGAAGCTTTCTTT. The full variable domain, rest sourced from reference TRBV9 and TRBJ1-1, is DSGVTQTPKHLITATGQRVTLRCSPRSGDLSVYWYQQSLDQGLQFLIQYYNGEERAKGNILERFSAQQFPDLHSELNLSSLELGDSALYFCASSGQGLNTEAFFGQGTRLTVV.

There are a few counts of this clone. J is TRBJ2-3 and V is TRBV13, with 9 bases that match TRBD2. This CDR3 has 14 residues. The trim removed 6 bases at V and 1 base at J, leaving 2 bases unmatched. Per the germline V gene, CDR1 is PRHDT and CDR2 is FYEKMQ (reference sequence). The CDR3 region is CASRPSGGTDTQYF. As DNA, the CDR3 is TGTGCCAGCAGACCTAGCGGGGGCACAGATACGCAGTATTTT.

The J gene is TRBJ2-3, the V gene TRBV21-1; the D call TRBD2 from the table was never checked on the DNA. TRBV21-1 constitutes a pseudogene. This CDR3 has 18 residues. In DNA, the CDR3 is TGTGCCAGCAGCAAACCAGGACTAGACCTTCACACACGAGGTACGCAGTATTTT. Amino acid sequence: CASSKPGLDLHTRGTQYF.

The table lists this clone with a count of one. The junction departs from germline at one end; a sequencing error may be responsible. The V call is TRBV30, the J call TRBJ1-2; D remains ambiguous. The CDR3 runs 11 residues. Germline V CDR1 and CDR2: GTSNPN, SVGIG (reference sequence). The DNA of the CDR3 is TGTGCCTGCCCACGGGGAGGTGGCTACCCCTTC. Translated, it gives CACPRGGGYPF.

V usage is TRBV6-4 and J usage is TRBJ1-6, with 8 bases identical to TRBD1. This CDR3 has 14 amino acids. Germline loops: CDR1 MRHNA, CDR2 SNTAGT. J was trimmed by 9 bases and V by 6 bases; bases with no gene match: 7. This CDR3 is CASSSQGVGSPLHF. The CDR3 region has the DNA TGTGCCAGCAGCTCACAGGGGGTCGGTTCACCCCTCCACTTT.

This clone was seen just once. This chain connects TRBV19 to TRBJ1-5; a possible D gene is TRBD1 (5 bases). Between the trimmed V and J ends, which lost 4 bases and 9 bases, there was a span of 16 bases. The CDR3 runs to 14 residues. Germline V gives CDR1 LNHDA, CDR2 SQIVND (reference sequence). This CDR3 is CASSTTAPQWPQHF. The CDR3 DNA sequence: TGTGCCAGTAGTACGACAGCCCCGCAGTGGCCCCAGCATTTT.

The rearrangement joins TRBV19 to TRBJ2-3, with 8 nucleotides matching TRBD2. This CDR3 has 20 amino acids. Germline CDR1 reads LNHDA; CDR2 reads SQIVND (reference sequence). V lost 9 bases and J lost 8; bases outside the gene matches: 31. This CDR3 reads CASKSSAGERRQAGGFTQYF. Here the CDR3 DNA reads TGTGCCAGCAAGTCTTCGGCGGGAGAGAGGCGACAGGCGGGAGGTTTTACGCAGTATTTT.